This TCR beta chain was profiled in a study of Tregs in tolerant kidney transplant recipients. The study's findings and limits: Activated donor B cell expansion appeared to reveal the most relevant donor-specific TCRbeta repertoire.

CDR3 length: 16 residues. CDR1 is SNHLY and CDR2 is FYNNEI in the germline V gene. V was trimmed by 4 bases and J by 2 bases, leaving 15 bases between them. Points on this clone: What it binds is unknown.

Sequenced by immunoSEQ multiplex PCR; TCRdb stores in-frame clones only, minus some. The profile covers 75,000 to 95,000 clones, with more than 90% appearing a single time and 4.7% taken by the ten largest. The chain couples TRBV2 to TRBJ1-5; D is unclear. The TCR comes from a human donor in good health. Sequencing used CD8+ T cells from blood. For the CDR3, the DNA is TGTGCCAGCAGTGTTAGGTCCCTAATAGGCAATCAGCCCCAGCATTTT. Translation: CASSVRSLIGNQPQHF.